Included here is one TCR beta chain sequence, with context. Its matching antigen is unknown. The source of the sample is a study of PD-1 blockade in classical Hodgkin lymphoma. Study-wide context: Patients were dosed intravenously with nivolumab at 3 mg/kg every 2 weeks.

Study-wide findings and caveats: Those patients who began receiving nivolumab less than 1 year after ASCT had lower diversity, and they were excluded. Newly diagnosed patients reportedly trailed healthy donors in baseline TCR diversity. Similar baseline diversity was found in complete responders and newly diagnosed patients.

Sequencing was performed with immunoSEQ multiplex PCR; in TCRdb, only in-frame clones are kept and a portion is missing. The sample includes approximately 100,000 clones, around nine tenths of them seen just once. This CDR3 contains 16 residues. V was clipped by 5 bases and J by 4 bases; unmatched bases: 11. The germline V gene has CDR1 SGHAT and CDR2 FQNNGV. In every patient, relapse followed autologous stem cell transplantation, while exposure to brentuximab vedotin differed. Sequenced material: peripheral blood mononuclear cells (PBMCs), taken before the second cycle of nivolumab. The source is a human donor with classical Hodgkin lymphoma. The chain carries TRBV11-2 and TRBJ1-3; 7 bases fit TRBD1. The DNA of the CDR3 is TGTGCCAGCAGCCCCCGTAGAGGGGGCGTGGGAAACACCATATATTTT. Translation gives CASSPRRGGVGNTIYF.